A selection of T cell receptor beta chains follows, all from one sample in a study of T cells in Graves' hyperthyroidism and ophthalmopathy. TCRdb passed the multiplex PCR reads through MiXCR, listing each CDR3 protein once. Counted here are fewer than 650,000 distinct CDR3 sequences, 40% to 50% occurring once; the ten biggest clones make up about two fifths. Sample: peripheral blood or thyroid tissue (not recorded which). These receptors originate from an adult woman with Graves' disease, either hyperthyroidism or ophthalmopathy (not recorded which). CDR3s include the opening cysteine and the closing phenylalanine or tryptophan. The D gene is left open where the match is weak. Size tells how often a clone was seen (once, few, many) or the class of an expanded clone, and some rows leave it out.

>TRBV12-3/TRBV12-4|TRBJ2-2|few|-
TGTGCCAGCAGTCCCACCAGGGTCACCGGGGAGCTGTTTTTT
CASSPTRVTGELFF
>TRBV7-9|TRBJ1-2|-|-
TGTGCCAGCAACCAACCACTCGGACTCTATGGCTACACCTTC
CASNQPLGLYGYTF
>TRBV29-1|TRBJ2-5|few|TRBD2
TGCAGCGTGGCCGGGACTCACCCCGGGGGGGACCAAGAGACCCAGTACTTC
CSVAGTHPGGDQETQYF
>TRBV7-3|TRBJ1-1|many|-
TGTGCCAGCAGCCCGGGGCCAACCGAGCAGGCTTTCTTT
CASSPGPTEQAFF
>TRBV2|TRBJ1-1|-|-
TGTGCCAGCAGTGAGAGGCCTGGGGGTTTCTTT
CASSERPGGFF
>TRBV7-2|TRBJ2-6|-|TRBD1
TGTGCCAGCAGCTTGGGACAGGGGGCCAACTTCCTGACTTTC
CASSLGQGANFLTF
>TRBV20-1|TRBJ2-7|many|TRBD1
TGCAGTGCTAGGGGGGCCGGGACAGACTACGAGCAGTACTTC
CSARGAGTDYEQYF
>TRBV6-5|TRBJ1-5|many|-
TGTGCCAGCAGATCCGACGGGCGTCGAGATCAGCCCCAGCATTTT
CASRSDGRRDQPQHF
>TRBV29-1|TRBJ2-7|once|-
TGCAGCGTTGAATCTCTCGGCAGATCTACCTACGAGCAGTACTTC
CSVESLGRSTYEQYF
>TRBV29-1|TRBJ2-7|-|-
TGCAGCGTTGGGGAGGTCTCCCACAATGAGCAGTACTTC
CSVGEVSHNEQYF
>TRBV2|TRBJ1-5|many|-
TGTGCCAGCAGTGTTTCTGGGTCTCAGCCCCAGCATTTT
CASSVSGSQPQHF
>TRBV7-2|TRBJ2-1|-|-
TGTGCCAGCAGTCGGGACAGTAGCGGCAATGAGCAGTTCTTC
CASSRDSSGNEQFF
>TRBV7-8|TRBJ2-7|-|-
TGTGCCAGCAGCCCGAGTTTGGCAGGATCCTACGAGCAGTACTTC
CASSPSLAGSYEQYF
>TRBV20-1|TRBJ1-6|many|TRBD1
TGCAGTGCTAGAGATTTACAGGGGATAAGCTCCTATAATTCACCCCTCCACTTT
CSARDLQGISSYNSPLHF
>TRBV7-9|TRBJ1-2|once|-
TGTGCCAGCAGCCCAACCGGGCTTGGGACTAACTATGGCTACACCTTC
CASSPTGLGTNYGYTF
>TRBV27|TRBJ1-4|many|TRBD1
TGTGCCAGCAGTACGGACAGGAGGAATGAAAAACTGTTTTTT
CASSTDRRNEKLFF
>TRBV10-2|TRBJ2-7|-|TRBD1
TGCGCCAGCGCCCGGACCGGGACAGTCTACGAGCAGTACTTC
CASARTGTVYEQYF
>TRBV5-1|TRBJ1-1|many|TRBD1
TGCGCCAGCAGCGGGTCGACAGGGGGTGGCACTGAAGCTTTCTTT
CASSGSTGGGTEAFF
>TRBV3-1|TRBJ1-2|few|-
TGTGCCAGCAGCCAAGCGGGGGACTATGGCTACACCTTC
CASSQAGDYGYTF
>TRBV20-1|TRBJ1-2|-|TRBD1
TGCAGTGCTAGCGGACAGGGGGCGCGCGGCTACACCTTC
CSASGQGARGYTF
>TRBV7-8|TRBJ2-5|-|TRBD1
TGCGCCAGCAGCCAAGGGGACAGGGTTGGGGCCGAGACCCAGTACTTC
CASSQGDRVGAETQYF
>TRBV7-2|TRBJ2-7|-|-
TGCGCCAGCAGCCAAGTCTCAGGGGCGAGCGAGCAGTACTTC
CASSQVSGASEQYF
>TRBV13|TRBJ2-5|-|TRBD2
TGTGCCAGCAGCTTCTCGACAGGGACTAGCGGGGGGGAGACCCAGTACTTC
CASSFSTGTSGGETQYF
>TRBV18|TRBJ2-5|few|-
TGTGCCAGCTCACCACCGAGTCAGCAAGAGACCCAGTACTTC
CASSPPSQQETQYF
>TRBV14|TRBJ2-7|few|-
TGTGCCAGCAGCCACGGGCCTACCTACGAGCAGTACTTC
CASSHGPTYEQYF
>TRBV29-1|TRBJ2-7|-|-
TGCAGCGTTAGACCACAGAGGAACGAGCAGTACTTC
CSVRPQRNEQYF
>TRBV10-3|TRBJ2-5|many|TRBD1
TGTGCCATCAGTTCCTCCGGGACAGGGAAAGAGACCCAGTACTTC
CAISSSGTGKETQYF
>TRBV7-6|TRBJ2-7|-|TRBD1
TGTGCCAGCACACCAGGGGGCTTTACCTACGAGCAGTACTTC
CASTPGGFTYEQYF
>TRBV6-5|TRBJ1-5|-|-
TGTGCCAGCAGTTACGGTAGGGGGGACGAGCCCCAGCATTTT
CASSYGRGDEPQHF
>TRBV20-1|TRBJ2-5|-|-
TGCAGTGCTTCCACAGGGCGGGAGACCCAGTACTTC
CSASTGRETQYF
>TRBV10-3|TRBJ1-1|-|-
TGTGCCATCAGTGAGTCTAGGACGGAGAACACTGAAGCTTTCTTT
CAISESRTENTEAFF
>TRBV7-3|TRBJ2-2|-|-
TGTGCCAGCAGCTTAACGGCCTTGACGGGGTATTCCACCGGGGAGCTGTTTTTT
CASSLTALTGYSTGELFF
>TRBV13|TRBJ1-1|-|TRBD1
TGTGCCAGCAGCTTCTCGACAGGGTCGGCTTTCTTT
CASSFSTGSAFF
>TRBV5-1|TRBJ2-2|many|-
TGCGCCAGCAGCTTACAGTCCCGCCTTGGCGCCGGGGAGCTGTTTTTT
CASSLQSRLGAGELFF
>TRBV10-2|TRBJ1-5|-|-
TGTGCCAGCAGTGAATCTGCAGCTCAGCCCCAGCATTTT
CASSESAAQPQHF
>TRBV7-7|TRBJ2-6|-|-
TGTGCTAGCAGCCAAACCCCCCAGGGCTCTGGGGCCAACGTCCTGACTTTC
CASSQTPQGSGANVLTF
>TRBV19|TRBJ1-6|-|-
TGTGCCAGTAGTATCAGGGGAGATTCACCCCTCCACTTT
CASSIRGDSPLHF
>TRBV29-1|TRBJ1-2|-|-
TGCAGCGGATTGGGAGGTGCGAAAGCTAACTATGGCTACACCTTC
CSGLGGAKANYGYTF
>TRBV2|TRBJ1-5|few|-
TGTGCCAGCAGTGGGGCAGGCGGGTCCCAGCATTTT
CASSGAGGSQHF
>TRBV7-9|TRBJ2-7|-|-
TGTGCCAGTAGTCGATTAGCGATGACCTACGAGCAGTACTTC
CASSRLAMTYEQYF
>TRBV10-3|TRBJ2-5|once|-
TGTGCCATCAGTGGAGAGGGAGGAGAGACCCAGTACTTC
CAISGEGGETQYF
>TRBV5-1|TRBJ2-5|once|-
TGCGCCAGCAGCTTGGGGTCGGGGATGGAGACCCAGTACTTC
CASSLGSGMETQYF
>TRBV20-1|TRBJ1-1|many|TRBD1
TGCAGTGCTACCCGACAGGGGACCCCGAACACTGAAGCTTTCTTT
CSATRQGTPNTEAFF
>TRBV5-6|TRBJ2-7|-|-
TGTGCCAGCAGCCAAGATCAGCCAGGGACCTACGAGCAGTACTTC
CASSQDQPGTYEQYF
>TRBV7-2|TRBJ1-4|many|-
TGTGCCAGCAGCTTAGTTCGGCCAGCAACTAATGAAAAACTGTTTTTT
CASSLVRPATNEKLFF